This section outlines one TCR beta chain sequence together with its context. Donors showed nominal health when sampled, although they likely had unrecorded immune exposures. 13 Jbeta primers and 60 Vbeta primers were used for the PCR. Generated by immunoSEQ multiplex PCR, the TCRdb table keeps only in-frame clones and is missing some. The table includes about 140,000 clones, approximately 80% detected once. This entry comes from a study of cytomegalovirus exposure and HLA in healthy donors. Study information: A preliminary data release comprised 91 million or so unique TCRs obtained from HLA-typed donors.

V dropped 10 bases and J dropped 1 base, with 14 bases sitting between them. CDR1 and CDR2 (germline): MDHEN, SYDVKM. The CDR3 length is 14 residues. The chain joins TRBV28 to TRBJ1-5, with D uncertain. The sequence was collected from a male donor in good health and CMV-seronegative. The specimen was PBMCs. The CDR3, as DNA: TGTGCCACCCTAGCAATAGGAAGCAATCAGCCCCAGCATTTT. Translating gives CATLAIGSNQPQHF.